The 4 T cell receptor beta chains below were found in one sample sequenced in a study of shared clonotypes between healthy human individuals. Repertoires were generated with immunoSEQ multiplex PCR, while TCRdb's copy carries only in-frame clones and drops some. This sample has about 510,000 clones, with approximately 95% found just once. The sequenced sample consisted of naive CD4+ T cells sorted from blood. Subset described: CD45RA+ positively selected. The source of these receptors is a woman aged 25-40 years in good health.

J is TRBJ1-1 and V is TRBV6-5, with no clear D. CDR1 and CDR2 from the germline V gene are MNHEY and SVGAGI. The CDR3 sequence is 15 residues long. Trimming removed 0 bases from V and 1 base from J, with 9 bases in between. Written as DNA, the CDR3 is TGTGCCAGCAGTTACTCTAGAAACCCGAACACTGAAGCTTTCTTT. Translating gives CASSYSRNPNTEAFF.

V and J are TRBV4-1 and TRBJ2-1, with D possibly being TRBD1 or TRBD2 (5 bases each). The CDR3 is 15 amino acids. Germline V gene lookup returns CDR1 MGHRA and CDR2 YSYEKL. V shed 6 bases and J shed 9 bases, with 21 bases lying between them. The CDR3 bases are TGCGCCAGCAGTCTCCTCGGGACCTTCGAGGGTGAGCAGTTCTTC. Its translation: CASSLLGTFEGEQFF.

The gene calls are TRBV10-1 and TRBJ2-1; possibly TRBD1 for D (6 bases). The ends were cut back, 4 bases at V and 4 bases at J, with 11 bases in the middle. Germline CDR1 is WNHNN and CDR2 is SYGVQD (reference sequence). The CDR3 covers 14 residues. DNA of the CDR3: TGCGCCAGCAGTGCAGGGGAAGCTTACAATGAGCAGTTCTTC. Amino acids: CASSAGEAYNEQFF.

This rearrangement joins TRBV5-1 to TRBJ1-1; 9 nucleotides agree with TRBD1. Germline lookup yields CDR1 SGHRS and CDR2 YFSETQ. The junction had 8 bases not matched to a gene; V was cut back by 4 bases and J by 4 bases. CDR3 length equals 15 residues. DNA of the CDR3: TGCGCCAGCAGCGCGGACAGGGGAAGAAGCACTGAAGCTTTCTTT. Translated: CASSADRGRSTEAFF.